A selection of T cell receptor beta chains follows, all from one sample in a study of hypomethylating agent response in myelodysplastic syndrome. Repertoires were generated with immunoSEQ multiplex PCR, while TCRdb's copy carries only in-frame clones and drops some. The table includes over 5,000 clones, 87% detected once. The material was bone marrow, obtained before or after starting hypomethylating agent treatment for myelodysplastic syndrome (not recorded which). The receptors derive from a human donor with myelodysplastic syndrome. CDR3s include the opening cysteine and the closing phenylalanine or tryptophan. A D gene is named only where the DNA matches it firmly. Only part of the rows carry a size: once, few, many, or a class if the clone is expanded.

V gene: TRBV6-1
J gene: TRBJ1-5
clone size: -
D gene: TRBD1
CDR3 protein: CASSQTGDQPQHF
CDR3 DNA: TGTGCCAGCAGTCAGACAGGGGACCAGCCCCAGCATTTT

V gene: TRBV18
J gene: TRBJ2-5
clone size: -
D gene: -
CDR3 protein: CASSSAETQYF
CDR3 DNA: TGTGCCAGCTCATCGGCGGAGACCCAGTACTTC

V gene: TRBV7-8
J gene: TRBJ2-3
clone size: -
D gene: -
CDR3 protein: CASSALDLAFFTDTQYF
CDR3 DNA: TGTGCCAGCAGCGCCCTCGATTTGGCCTTTTTTACAGATACGCAGTATTTT

V gene: TRBV7-9
J gene: TRBJ2-5
clone size: -
D gene: TRBD2
CDR3 protein: CASSPGIAGKTQYF
CDR3 DNA: TGTGCCAGCAGCCCGGGGATAGCGGGGAAGACCCAGTACTTC

V gene: TRBV5-5
J gene: TRBJ1-2
clone size: -
D gene: -
CDR3 protein: CASSLGERIYGYTF
CDR3 DNA: TGTGCCAGCAGCTTGGGAGAGCGGATATATGGCTACACCTTC

V gene: TRBV7-2
J gene: TRBJ1-1
clone size: few
D gene: -
CDR3 protein: CASSLVNGGHTEAFF
CDR3 DNA: TGTGCCAGCAGCTTAGTTAATGGGGGCCACACTGAAGCTTTCTTT

V gene: TRBV12-5
J gene: TRBJ2-2
clone size: -
D gene: -
CDR3 protein: CASGLAPGHPSYTGELFF
CDR3 DNA: TGTGCTAGTGGCCTCGCGCCGGGACACCCGTCGTACACCGGGGAGCTGTTTTTT

V gene: TRBV6-1
J gene: TRBJ1-4
clone size: -
D gene: -
CDR3 protein: CASSEALVTNEKLFF
CDR3 DNA: TGTGCCAGCAGTGAAGCGCTGGTAACTAATGAAAAACTGTTTTTT

V gene: TRBV6-6
J gene: TRBJ2-2
clone size: -
D gene: -
CDR3 protein: CASSYSISGIGELFF
CDR3 DNA: TGTGCCAGCAGTTACTCGATATCCGGGATCGGGGAGCTGTTTTTT

V gene: TRBV4-1
J gene: TRBJ1-2
clone size: -
D gene: -
CDR3 protein: CASSHVLGTSSGYTF
CDR3 DNA: TGCGCCAGCAGCCACGTCCTAGGGACGTCTAGTGGCTACACCTTC

V gene: TRBV5-6
J gene: TRBJ2-7
clone size: once
D gene: -
CDR3 protein: CASSLQFYEQYF
CDR3 DNA: TGTGCCAGCAGCTTGCAGTTCTACGAGCAGTACTTC

V gene: TRBV7-2
J gene: TRBJ2-6
clone size: -
D gene: -
CDR3 protein: CASTQTRGANVLTF
CDR3 DNA: TGTGCCAGCACTCAAACCCGAGGGGCCAACGTCCTGACTTTC

V gene: TRBV7-2
J gene: TRBJ1-2
clone size: -
D gene: TRBD1
CDR3 protein: CASSLGTGGGYTF
CDR3 DNA: TGTGCCAGCAGCTTAGGGACAGGGGGCGGCTACACCTTC

V gene: TRBV5-1
J gene: TRBJ1-2
clone size: few
D gene: -
CDR3 protein: CASRPGLQGSSGYTF
CDR3 DNA: TGCGCCAGCAGACCGGGCCTACAGGGATCAAGTGGCTACACCTTC

V gene: TRBV5-5
J gene: TRBJ1-6
clone size: once
D gene: TRBD1
CDR3 protein: CASSLGQGSPSPLHF
CDR3 DNA: TGTGCCAGCAGCTTGGGACAGGGTTCTCCTTCACCCCTCCACTTT

V gene: TRBV19
J gene: TRBJ1-1
clone size: once
D gene: -
CDR3 protein: CASSPPGQGRIISTEAFF
CDR3 DNA: TGTGCCAGTAGTCCCCCCGGGCAGGGGAGGATAATAAGCACTGAAGCTTTCTTT

V gene: TRBV7-2
J gene: TRBJ2-5
clone size: -
D gene: TRBD2
CDR3 protein: CASSRGEWDQETQYF
CDR3 DNA: TGTGCCAGCAGCCGGGGGGAATGGGACCAAGAGACCCAGTACTTC

V gene: TRBV25-1
J gene: TRBJ2-5
clone size: -
D gene: -
CDR3 protein: CASSDRGTVKETQYF
CDR3 DNA: TGTGCCAGCAGTGACCGTGGCACTGTCAAAGAGACCCAGTACTTC

V gene: TRBV7-3
J gene: TRBJ1-1
clone size: -
D gene: -
CDR3 protein: CASSPLPGTEAFF
CDR3 DNA: TGTGCCAGCAGCCCTTTGCCCGGGACTGAAGCTTTCTTT